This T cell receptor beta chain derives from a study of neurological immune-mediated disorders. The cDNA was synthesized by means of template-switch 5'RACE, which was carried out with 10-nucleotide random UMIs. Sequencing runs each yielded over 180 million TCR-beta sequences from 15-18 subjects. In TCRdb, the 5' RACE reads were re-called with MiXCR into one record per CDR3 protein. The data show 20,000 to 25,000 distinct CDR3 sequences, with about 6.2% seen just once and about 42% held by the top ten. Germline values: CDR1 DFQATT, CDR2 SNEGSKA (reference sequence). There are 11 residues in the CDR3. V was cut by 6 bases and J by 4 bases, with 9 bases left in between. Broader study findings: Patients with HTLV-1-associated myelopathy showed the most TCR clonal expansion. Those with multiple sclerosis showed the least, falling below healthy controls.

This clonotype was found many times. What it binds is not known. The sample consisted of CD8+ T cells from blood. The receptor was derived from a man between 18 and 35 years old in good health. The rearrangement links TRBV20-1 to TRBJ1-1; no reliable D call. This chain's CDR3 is CSAFKGTEAFF. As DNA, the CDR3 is TGCAGTGCCTTCAAGGGCACTGAAGCTTTCTTT.